This T cell receptor (beta chain) stems from a study of blood T cell repertoires in COVID-19. There are 15 residues in the CDR3. The trim removed 4 bases at V and 4 bases at J, leaving 3 bases unmatched. Germline CDR1 and CDR2: MNHEY and SMNVEV (reference sequence). Under the authors' procedure: Nucleated cell number was recorded as an estimate derived from reference gene primer amplification. The assay was immunoSEQ multiplex PCR, and TCRdb's table has in-frame clones only and misses some. That table supplies the V and J calls and clone size; D and trimming were determined from the DNA. The profile covers about 150,000 clones, with about 85% appearing a single time and roughly 0.6% taken by the ten largest.

This rearrangement joins TRBV27 to TRBJ2-1, with 11 bases aligning to TRBD2. The sequenced material came from peripheral blood. This TCR was recovered from a man aged 60-69 years with COVID-19, enrolled during active disease. The CDR3 is CASSSPSGGYNEQFF. CDR3 DNA: TGTGCCAGCAGTTCCCCTAGCGGGGGGTACAATGAGCAGTTCTTC.